The sequence of this TCR beta chain was determined in a study of blood T cell repertoires in COVID-19. Study background: PBMCs, B-cell-depleted T cells, or T cells provided the cDNA or gDNA that made up the material.

Trimming left V 7 bases short and J 9 bases short, with 13 bases between. The CDR3 spans 12 residues. Germline CDR1 is SGHAT and CDR2 is FQNNGV. In the authors' methods: Quantification of nucleated cells was approximated via reference gene primer amplification. Assay used: immunoSEQ multiplex PCR; TCRdb lists only in-frame clones, some missing. V, J and clone size derive from that table, while D and trimming were established from the DNA sequence. The sample has 90,000 to 100,000 clones; around 84% are singletons. The clonotype originates from an elderly man with acute or convalescent COVID-19. This rearrangement joins TRBV11-2 to TRBJ2-1, with TRBD1 as a possible D gene (5 bases). Sequenced input: peripheral blood. The CDR3 DNA reads TGTGCCAGCACCAACCGGCAGGGTGAGCAGTTCTTC. This sequence encodes CASTNRQGEQFF.